The clone carrying this TCR beta chain appeared a few times. Its target is unknown. This sample stems from a study of T-cell memory formation after mild COVID-19. Points from the study as a whole: Within pre-infection memory, some responding clones were found, suggesting cross-reactive memory joined. Clones that shrank (day 15 to 85) were balanced CD4/CD8, whereas later expanders leaned CD4+.

Amplification by 5'RACE using constant-segment primers produced TCR alpha and TCR beta cDNA libraries that carried sample barcodes and UMIs. TCRdb analysed the 5' RACE reads with MiXCR anew, one entry per CDR3 protein. In the table there are hundreds of thousands of distinct CDR3 sequences, 25% to 30% of which are singletons. The specimen sequenced was PBMCs or a T cell subset sorted from them (not recorded which). The origin of this receptor is an adult woman who had mild COVID-19 (a few samples of this study predate the infection). Cell type and time point are not known.

CDR3 bases: TGCGCCAGCAGCCAAGGAGTTGGGGGGAAGGGTGAAAAACTGTTTTTT. Its translation: CASSQGVGGKGEKLFF. The V call is TRBV4-1, the J call TRBJ1-4; D is perhaps TRBD1 (5 bases). V was shortened by 1 base and J by 7 bases, with 16 bases between the two germline ends. From germline, CDR1 is MGHRA and CDR2 YSYEKL. The CDR3 runs to 16 residues.